The 30 T cell receptor beta chains below come from one sample, sequenced in a study of cytomegalovirus exposure and HLA in healthy donors. The PCR employed 60 Vbeta primers together with 13 Jbeta primers. TCRdb keeps only in-frame clones here, not all; method: immunoSEQ multiplex PCR. The table includes 150,000 to 200,000 clones, roughly 78% detected once. Sample: PBMCs. Receptors originate from a woman aged 50 to 60 in good health and CMV-seropositive.

This sequence joins TRBV5-1 and TRBJ1-1; 7 bases fit TRBD1. CDR3 length: 16 residues. The ends lost 4 bases at V and 1 base at J; junction bases unmatched: 10. Germline V CDR1 and CDR2: SGHRS, YFSETQ. The CDR3 region is CASSNDRDPTNTEAFF. The CDR3 DNA reads as TGCGCCAGCAGCAACGACAGGGACCCCACGAACACTGAAGCTTTCTTT.

In its sample, this clone was seen a few times. This sequence joins TRBV5-6 and TRBJ1-1; 9 positions match TRBD1. V shed 4 bases and J 5 bases; nucleotides not matched to a gene: 12. CDR1 is SGHDT, CDR2 YYEEEE, per germline. The CDR3 spans 16 residues. CDR3 coding DNA: TGTGCCAGCAGCCGTGGACAGGGGCAAGTAGGGACTGAAGCTTTCTTT. Its protein is CASSRGQGQVGTEAFF.

This sequence joins TRBV25-1 and TRBJ1-3; a weak D match, TRBD1 (6 bases). Trimming took 9 bases from V and 0 from J, leaving 9 bases between them. CDR1 and CDR2 (germline): MGHDK, SYGVNS. CDR3 length equals 13 residues. CDR3 coding DNA: TGTGCCAGTACAGGGAGCTCTGGAAACACCATATATTTT. Its translation: CASTGSSGNTIYF.

The gene calls are TRBV6-5 and TRBJ1-1; 7 nucleotides match TRBD1. CDR3 length: 13 residues. From germline, CDR1 is MNHEY and CDR2 SVGAGI. After removal of 6 bases from V and 4 bases from J, the junction contained 5 bases not matched to a gene. The CDR3 DNA sequence: TGTGCCAGCAGACTCCGACAGGGCACTGAAGCTTTCTTT. Protein sequence: CASRLRQGTEAFF.

This chain connects TRBV5-1 to TRBJ2-3, with a weak D call TRBD2 (7 bases). Germline CDR1 reads SGHRS; CDR2 reads YFSETQ. CDR3 length: 15 amino acids. With 5 bases removed from V and 4 bases from J, the gap between germline ends came to 17 bases. The CDR3 DNA is TGCGCCAGCAGATTAGAGGGCGGGGGCGCAGATACGCAGTATTTT. Translation gives CASRLEGGGADTQYF.

The chain carries TRBV6-1 and TRBJ2-5; D may be TRBD2 (5 bases). V was cut by 4 bases and J by 5 bases, with 5 bases left in between. Germline V gene lookup returns CDR1 MNHNS and CDR2 SASEGT. The CDR3 consists of 11 residues. In nucleotides, the CDR3 is TGTGCCAGCAGTGGGAGGGAGACCCAGTACTTC. Translated, it gives CASSGRETQYF.

The gene calls are TRBV7-9 and TRBJ1-2; unclear D gene. Germline V gives CDR1 SEHNR, CDR2 FQNEAQ (reference sequence). The CDR3 runs to 14 residues. V lost 4 bases, J lost 8 bases, and 17 bases lay in between. The CDR3 nucleotides read TGTGCCAGCAGCTCGGACCGGAGCGGTCGAGGCTACACCTTC. Protein: CASSSDRSGRGYTF. The whole variable domain, remainder taken from reference TRBV7-9 and TRBJ1-2, is DTGVSQNPRHKITKRGQNVTFRCDPISEHNRLYWYRQTLGQGPEFLTYFQNEAQLEKSRLLSDRFSAERPKGSFSTLEIQRTEQGDSAMYLCASSSDRSGRGYTFGSGTRLTVV.

The chain couples TRBV6-6 to TRBJ2-1; TRBD1 might be the D (6 bases). Germline CDR1 MNHNY, CDR2 SVGAGI (reference sequence). This CDR3 comprises 14 residues. V was clipped by 7 bases and J by 3 bases, with 13 bases between them. As DNA, the CDR3 is TGTGCCAGCACCTGGACAGATAACTACAATGAGCAGTTCTTC. Its protein product is CASTWTDNYNEQFF.

The gene calls are TRBV29-1 and TRBJ2-7, with 9 bases lining up with TRBD1. The length of the CDR3 is 12 residues. CDR1 is SQVTM and CDR2 is ANQGSEA in the germline V gene. Trimming at V came to 7 bases and at J to 2 bases, leaving 3 bases not matched to a gene. This chain's CDR3 is CSAWDRAYEQYF. For the CDR3, the DNA is TGCAGCGCCTGGGACAGGGCCTACGAGCAGTACTTC.

This clone was detected once. The rearrangement uses TRBV9 and TRBJ2-1; 8 bases are shared with TRBD2. CDR1 and CDR2 from the germline V gene are SGDLS and YYNGEE. The trim removed 4 bases at V and 5 bases at J, leaving 11 bases unmatched. The CDR3 is 16 amino acids. CDR3 nucleotide sequence: TGTGCCAGCAGCCCCCGGGGGGGCTCGAGGGACAATGAGCAGTTCTTC. Translation: CASSPRGGSRDNEQFF.

The chain couples TRBV7-9 to TRBJ2-3, with 12 nucleotides matching TRBD2. The ends lost 4 bases at V and 9 bases at J; junction bases unmatched: 2. In germline, CDR1 is SEHNR, CDR2 FQNEAQ (reference sequence). CDR3 length: 13 residues. The CDR3 region has the DNA TGTGCCAGCAGCTCGACTAGCGGGGGAACGCAGTATTTT. It yields the protein CASSSTSGGTQYF.

This clone has just a few counts. The chain uses TRBV5-1 and TRBJ1-4; tentatively, D is TRBD1 (5 bases). Germline lookup yields CDR1 SGHRS and CDR2 YFSETQ. This CDR3 comprises 16 residues. V was shortened by 0 bases and J by 0 bases, with 9 bases between the two germline ends. CDR3 coding DNA: TGCGCCAGCAGCTTGGCTAGGGGTTCAACTAATGAAAAACTGTTTTTT. Translation gives CASSLARGSTNEKLFF.

The chain has TRBV6-5 and TRBJ2-2; 10 nucleotides match TRBD1. The germline CDR1 and CDR2 sequences are MNHEY and SVGAGI. V trimming: 7 bases; J trimming: 4 bases; junction bases outside the gene matches: 3. The CDR3 is made up of 14 amino acids. The CDR3 loop reads CASTRTGGTGELFF. CDR3 DNA: TGTGCCAGCACCCGGACAGGGGGCACCGGGGAGCTGTTTTTT.

The genes are TRBV6-1 and TRBJ1-5, with D maybe TRBD1 (6 bases). With 4 bases removed from V and 7 bases from J, the gap between germline ends came to 20 bases. This CDR3 is 16 amino acids long. Germline CDR1 is MNHNS and CDR2 is SASEGT. CDR3 in amino acids: CASSAHLTGSQQPQHF. For the CDR3, the DNA is TGTGCCAGCAGTGCCCACCTTACAGGGTCTCAACAGCCCCAGCATTTT.

This clone was seen once. This chain joins TRBV2 and TRBJ2-7, with 7 bases that match TRBD2. CDR3 length: 14 residues. Germline assignment: CDR1 SNHLY and CDR2 FYNNEI. V gave up 6 bases and J gave up 2 bases; unmatched junction bases: 7. The CDR3 spells CASRGASGTYEQYF. The CDR3 coding sequence is TGTGCCAGCAGGGGCGCTAGCGGAACCTACGAGCAGTACTTC.

The chain is built from TRBV7-9 and TRBJ1-1, with D perhaps matching TRBD1 (5 bases). V gave up 2 bases and J gave up 0 bases, with 10 bases separating them. There are 15 residues in the CDR3. Germline assignment: CDR1 SEHNR and CDR2 FQNEAQ (reference sequence). The CDR3 DNA is TGTGCCAGCAGCTTACGGGGGACCATGAACACTGAAGCTTTCTTT. Its protein is CASSLRGTMNTEAFF.

The chain links TRBV5-6 to TRBJ2-3, with 7 bases lining up with TRBD1. Trimming removed 2 bases from V and 5 bases from J; junction bases left unmatched: 5. The CDR3 has 14 amino acids. The germline V gene encodes CDR1 SGHDT and CDR2 YYEEEE. The CDR3 DNA follows: TGTGCCAGCAGCTTCTTGACAGGGCGAGATACGCAGTATTTT. Encoded protein: CASSFLTGRDTQYF.

The chain carries TRBV7-9 and TRBJ2-7, with TRBD1 matching over 8 bases. CDR1 SEHNR and CDR2 FQNEAQ come from the germline V gene (reference sequence). V lost 3 bases and J lost 4; bases outside the gene matches: 5. The CDR3 is made up of 14 amino acids. The CDR3 sequence: CASSLKGQGYEQYF. The DNA for the CDR3 is TGTGCCAGCAGCTTGAAAGGACAGGGATACGAGCAGTACTTC. Supplemented by reference TRBV7-9 and TRBJ2-7, the full variable domain reads DTGVSQNPRHKITKRGQNVTFRCDPISEHNRLYWYRQTLGQGPEFLTYFQNEAQLEKSRLLSDRFSAERPKGSFSTLEIQRTEQGDSAMYLCASSLKGQGYEQYFGPGTRLTVT.

V usage is TRBV10-3 and J usage is TRBJ1-1, with 12 bases matching TRBD1. Germline CDR1 is ENHRY and CDR2 is SYGVKD. The trim removed 0 bases at V and 4 bases at J, leaving 3 bases unmatched. The CDR3 loop spans 16 amino acids. The CDR3 region is CAISESGQGAGTEAFF. The CDR3 nucleotides read TGTGCCATCAGTGAGTCGGGACAGGGGGCAGGCACTGAAGCTTTCTTT.

The chain uses TRBV5-8 and TRBJ1-3, with unresolved D. The V and J ends lost 0 bases and 0 bases respectively, with 10 bases between them. The length of the CDR3 is 16 residues. Germline CDR1 and CDR2: SGHTS and YDEGEE. CDR3 nucleotide sequence: TGTGCCAGCAGCTTGGCAGGCAGGTACTCTGGAAACACCATATATTTT. Its translation: CASSLAGRYSGNTIYF. Combining the CDR3 with reference TRBV5-8 and TRBJ1-3 gives the whole variable domain EAGVTQSPTHLIKTRGQQATLRCSPISGHTSVYWYQQALGLGLQFLLWYDEGEERNRGNFPPRFSGRQFPNYSSELNVNALELEDSALYLCASSLAGRYSGNTIYFGEGSWLTVV.

The chain recombines TRBV2 with TRBJ2-2, with TRBD2 identical over 11 bases. CDR1 is SNHLY and CDR2 is FYNNEI in the germline V gene. V dropped 6 bases and J dropped 5; count of bases not matched to a gene: 8. The CDR3 covers 16 residues. Written as DNA, the CDR3 is TGTGCCAGCAGCCCAACTAGCGGGAGAACGACCGGGGAGCTGTTTTTT. Translation gives CASSPTSGRTTGELFF.

The chain couples TRBV4-1 to TRBJ2-1, with TRBD1 matching 9 bases. Germline-derived CDR1 and CDR2 are MGHRA and YSYEKL. The J segment lost 0 bases and the V segment lost 0 bases, leaving 12 bases of the junction unmatched. CDR3 length: 20 amino acids. This CDR3 is CASSQERQGDFPSSYNEQFF. The CDR3 DNA reads as TGCGCCAGCAGCCAAGAGAGACAGGGGGATTTCCCAAGCTCCTACAATGAGCAGTTCTTC.

The chain has TRBV5-1 and TRBJ1-5; 8 nucleotides agree with TRBD1. There are 15 residues in the CDR3. V lost 4 bases to trimming and J lost 6 bases; unmatched junction nucleotides: 9. Germline CDR1 and CDR2: SGHRS and YFSETQ. CDR3 in amino acids: CASSIGQGSRQPQHF. CDR3 in DNA: TGCGCCAGCAGCATAGGACAGGGAAGTCGTCAGCCCCAGCATTTT. Full variable domain (remainder filled in from reference TRBV5-1 and TRBJ1-5): KAGVTQTPRYLIKTRGQQVTLSCSPISGHRSVSWYQQTPGQGLQFLFEYFSETQRNKGNFPGRFSGRQFSNSRSEMNVSTLELGDSALYLCASSIGQGSRQPQHFGDGTRLSIL.

This clone showed up just a few times. This chain joins TRBV9 and TRBJ1-3, with a tentative D call TRBD1 (6 bases). The CDR3 is made up of 14 amino acids. Germline-derived CDR1 and CDR2 are SGDLS and YYNGEE. V shed 3 bases and J shed 2 bases, with 9 bases lying between them. CDR3 in amino acids: CASSETGTGNTIYF. The DNA of the CDR3 is TGTGCCAGCAGCGAAACAGGGACTGGAAACACCATATATTTT. Filled out from reference TRBV9 and TRBJ1-3, the complete variable domain reads DSGVTQTPKHLITATGQRVTLRCSPRSGDLSVYWYQQSLDQGLQFLIQYYNGEERAKGNILERFSAQQFPDLHSELNLSSLELGDSALYFCASSETGTGNTIYFGEGSWLTVV.

The chain uses TRBV5-1 and TRBJ2-7; perhaps TRBD2 as D (6 bases). Trimming removed 2 bases at V and 2 bases at J, with 11 bases between. The CDR3 totals 14 residues. Per germline, CDR1 SGHRS and CDR2 YFSETQ. The CDR3: CASSFGGDTYEQYF. DNA of the CDR3: TGCGCCAGCAGCTTTGGCGGGGATACCTACGAGCAGTACTTC.

The count of this clone is one. V usage is TRBV4-1 and J usage is TRBJ2-1; 11 bases are shared with TRBD2. This CDR3 region has 16 residues. Germline V gene lookup returns CDR1 MGHRA and CDR2 YSYEKL. The trim removed 2 bases at V and 4 bases at J, leaving 4 bases unmatched. CDR3 nucleotide sequence: TGCGCCAGCAGCCAAACTAGCGGGGGCCGTTACAATGAGCAGTTCTTC. Translated, it gives CASSQTSGGRYNEQFF.

The chain couples TRBV27 to TRBJ2-7, with 7 bases fitting TRBD1. The CDR3 totals 15 residues. The V gene end was trimmed by 2 bases and the J gene end by 5 bases; junction bases not matched to a gene: 9. Germline CDR1 and CDR2: MNHEY and SMNVEV (reference sequence). The CDR3 sequence is CASSLGGEGAHEQYF. CDR3 coding DNA: TGTGCCAGCAGTTTAGGGGGAGAGGGGGCCCACGAGCAGTACTTC.

In the case of this clone: An end of the junction differs from the germline gene, which may be a read error. The chain has TRBV5-6 and TRBJ2-5; unclear D gene. Germline lookup yields CDR1 SGHDT and CDR2 YYEEEE. This CDR3 has 13 residues. As DNA, the CDR3 is TGTGCCGGCAGCTTGCTAGGCCAAGAGACCCAGTACTTC. It translates to CAGSLLGQETQYF. The full variable domain, with the rest looked up from reference TRBV5-6 and TRBJ2-5, is DAGVTQSPTHLIKTRGQQVTLRCSPKSGHDTVSWYQQALGQGPQFIFQYYEEEERQRGNFPDRFSGHQFPNYSSELNVNALLLGDSALYLCAGSLLGQETQYFGPGTRLLVL.

The count of this clone is one. The chain recombines TRBV5-1 with TRBJ2-1; 8 bases line up with TRBD1. The CDR3 extends over 14 amino acids. CDR1 is SGHRS, CDR2 YFSETQ, per germline. V gave up 1 base and J gave up 7 bases; unmatched junction bases: 4. The CDR3 spells CASSLRDRRNEQFF. For the CDR3, the DNA is TGCGCCAGCAGCTTGCGGGACAGGCGGAATGAGCAGTTCTTC.

The V gene is TRBV30, the J gene TRBJ1-2; 9 bases map to TRBD1. Trimming at V came to 3 bases and at J to 0 bases, leaving 5 bases not matched to a gene. The CDR3 spans 15 residues. Germline V CDR1 and CDR2: GTSNPN, SVGIG (reference sequence). This CDR3 is CAWSGGQGTNYGYTF. The CDR3 DNA reads as TGTGCCTGGAGCGGGGGACAGGGAACTAACTATGGCTACACCTTC.